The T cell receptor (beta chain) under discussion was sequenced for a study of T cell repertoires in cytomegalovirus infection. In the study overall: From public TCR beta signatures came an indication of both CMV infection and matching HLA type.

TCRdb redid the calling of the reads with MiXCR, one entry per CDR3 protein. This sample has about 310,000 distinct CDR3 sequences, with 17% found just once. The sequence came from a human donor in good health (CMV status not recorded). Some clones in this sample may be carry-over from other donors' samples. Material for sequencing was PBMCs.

The DNA for the CDR3 is TGTGCCAGCAGTGACCCGGGACAGGGGGCCTATGGCTACACCTTC. Amino acids: CASSDPGQGAYGYTF. The gene calls are TRBV2 and TRBJ1-2; TRBD1 matches 12 bases. Germline CDR1 and CDR2: SNHLY and FYNNEI. The CDR3 loop spans 15 amino acids. V lost 3 bases to trimming and J lost 4 bases; unmatched junction nucleotides: 3.